Presented here are 21 T cell receptor beta chains from one specimen sequenced in a study of blood T cell repertoires in COVID-19. Generated by immunoSEQ multiplex PCR, the TCRdb table keeps only in-frame clones and is missing some. The top ten clones hold roughly 4.8% of a sample with 130,000 to 150,000 clones, more than 75% of them seen once. The sample was peripheral blood. The receptors shown here come from a human donor in a cohort sampled during active COVID-19.

This chain uses TRBV14 with TRBJ2-5; D gene ambiguous. The CDR3 is 11 amino acids. V lost 3 bases to trimming and J lost 3 bases, with 2 bases between them. The germline CDR1 and CDR2 sequences are SGHDN and FVKESK. CDR3 region: CASSHEETQYF. The CDR3 nucleotides read TGTGCCAGCAGCCACGAAGAGACCCAGTACTTC.

The chain employs TRBV11-2 and TRBJ1-2, with D tentatively TRBD1 (5 bases). The CDR3 is 13 amino acids. V was cut by 1 base and J by 2 bases, with 5 bases left in between. Germline V CDR1 and CDR2: SGHAT, FQNNGV. The CDR3 reads CASSLAGNYGYTF. DNA for the CDR3: TGTGCCAGCAGCTTAGCAGGGAACTATGGCTACACCTTC.

The J gene is TRBJ1-5, the V gene TRBV27; D may be TRBD1 (5 bases). V gave up 3 bases and J gave up 0 bases, with 9 bases separating them. The germline V gene encodes CDR1 MNHEY and CDR2 SMNVEV (reference sequence). There are 15 residues in the CDR3. The CDR3 region has the DNA TGTGCCAGCAGTTTCGCAGGGTATAGCAATCAGCCCCAGCATTTT. Amino acid sequence: CASSFAGYSNQPQHF.

The chain links TRBV7-9 to TRBJ2-5; 8 bases align to TRBD2. Germline lookup yields CDR1 SEHNR and CDR2 FQNEAQ (reference sequence). This CDR3 has 18 amino acids. The V gene end was trimmed by 6 bases and the J gene end by 3 bases; junction bases not matched to a gene: 18. CDR3 DNA sequence: TGTGCCAGCAGTCACCGGACTAGCCACCCAACTCTAAAAGAGACCCAGTACTTC. The encoded protein is CASSHRTSHPTLKETQYF.

This clone was seen more than once but under ten times. V and J are TRBV7-8 and TRBJ1-5; D not resolved. Per germline, CDR1 SGHVS and CDR2 FQNEAQ. V lost 5 bases and J 2 bases, leaving 13 bases between the germline ends. The CDR3 is 15 residues long. The DNA of the CDR3 is TGTGCCAGCAGCGGCGGGGTTCAGGGCAATCAGCCCCAGCATTTT. Amino acids: CASSGGVQGNQPQHF.

The V call is TRBV6-5, the J call TRBJ1-2; TRBD1 agrees at 9 bases. V lost 7 bases, J lost 4 bases, and 10 bases stayed unmatched. This CDR3 is built from 15 residues. Germline-derived CDR1 and CDR2 are MNHEY and SVGAGI. The DNA for the CDR3 is TGTGCCAGCATCCCAGGACAGGGGAGAGGCTATGGCTACACCTTC. It yields the protein CASIPGQGRGYGYTF.

The rearrangement uses TRBV19 and TRBJ2-7; 7 bases are shared with TRBD1. The CDR3 contains 11 residues. V dropped 5 bases and J dropped 8; count of bases not matched to a gene: 3. Germline loops: CDR1 LNHDA, CDR2 SQIVND (reference sequence). The chain's CDR3 is CASSVGGKQYF. The CDR3 nucleotides read TGTGCCAGTAGTGTAGGGGGCAAGCAGTACTTC.

The rearrangement joins TRBV12-1 to TRBJ2-1; the table gives TRBD2 as D, unverified against the DNA. TRBV12-1 is an annotated pseudogene. The length of the CDR3 is 13 residues. The CDR3 DNA reads TGTGCCAGCAGCTTAGGGACTTTGGATGAGCAGTTCTTC. It specifies CASSLGTLDEQFF.

The V and J genes are TRBV27 and TRBJ1-2; D is perhaps TRBD1 (6 bases). Germline lookup yields CDR1 MNHEY and CDR2 SMNVEV (reference sequence). The length of the CDR3 is 13 residues. Trimming took off 10 bases at V and 3 bases at J, with 15 bases between the two ends. CDR3 DNA sequence: TGTGCCACTTCCCGGGACAAAGACTATGGCTACACCTTC. Residues: CATSRDKDYGYTF.

This chain joins TRBV28 and TRBJ2-7; 10 bases align to TRBD1. Germline-derived CDR1 and CDR2 are MDHEN and SYDVKM. Trimming at V came to 7 bases and at J to 6 bases, leaving 9 bases not matched to a gene. This CDR3 comprises 14 residues. The CDR3 coding sequence is TGTGCCAGCACACTCATGGGACAGGGGCTCGAGCAGTACTTC. The encoded protein is CASTLMGQGLEQYF.

The V gene is TRBV19, the J gene TRBJ1-2; 7 bases line up with TRBD1. V shed 5 bases, J shed 3 bases, and the junction held 12 bases outside the gene matches. The CDR3 runs to 16 residues. The V gene's germline CDR1 is LNHDA and CDR2 SQIVND (reference sequence). DNA for the CDR3: TGTGCCAGTAGTCATTCCTCGACAGGGAGATACTATGGCTACACCTTC. This translates into CASSHSSTGRYYGYTF. Variable domain in full (rest from reference TRBV19 and TRBJ1-2): DGGITQSPKYLFRKEGQNVTLSCEQNLNHDAMYWYRQDPGQGLRLIYYSQIVNDFQKGDIAEGYSVSREKKESFPLTVTSAQKNPTAFYLCASSHSSTGRYYGYTFGSGTRLTVV.

The chain uses TRBV6-1 and TRBJ1-5; D ambiguous. Germline V gene sequence: CDR1 MNHNS, CDR2 SASEGT. The CDR3 runs 15 residues. V shed 1 base and J shed 5 bases, with 12 bases lying between them. In DNA form, the CDR3 reads TGTGCCAGCAGTGAAGGGTGGCAGGCCGATCAGCCCCAGCATTTT. The encoded protein is CASSEGWQADQPQHF.

The chain combines TRBV3-1 (or the pseudogene TRBV3-2) with TRBJ2-2, with 8 bases matching TRBD1. The CDR3 sequence is 15 residues long. From germline, CDR1 is LGHDT and CDR2 YNNKEL (reference sequence). Trimming cost V 2 bases and J 5 bases; bases outside gene matches: 4. The CDR3 nucleotides are TGTGCCAGCAGCCAAAGGACAGGGATGACCGGGGAGCTGTTTTTT. Residues: CASSQRTGMTGELFF.

This sequence joins TRBV19 and TRBJ1-6, with 9 bases that match TRBD1. The length of the CDR3 is 15 residues. From germline, CDR1 is LNHDA and CDR2 SQIVND (reference sequence). Trimming cost V 8 bases and J 8 bases; bases outside gene matches: 10. In DNA, the CDR3 is TGTGCCAGTGCCCGGGACAGGGCGGACGATTCACCCCTCCACTTT. Translated, it gives CASARDRADDSPLHF. The full variable domain, with the rest looked up from reference TRBV19 and TRBJ1-6, is DGGITQSPKYLFRKEGQNVTLSCEQNLNHDAMYWYRQDPGQGLRLIYYSQIVNDFQKGDIAEGYSVSREKKESFPLTVTSAQKNPTAFYLCASARDRADDSPLHFGNGTRLTVT.

This clone was counted only a few times. V usage is TRBV7-2 and J usage is TRBJ2-3; TRBD2 matches 7 bases. V dropped 3 bases and J dropped 3; count of bases not matched to a gene: 6. From germline, CDR1 is SGHTA and CDR2 FQGNSA. This CDR3 is 15 amino acids long. CDR3 DNA: TGTGCCAGCAGCTTGGGGGAGGGCCCGACAGATACGCAGTATTTT. As protein: CASSLGEGPTDTQYF.

This clone was picked up a small number of times. The chain combines TRBV15 with TRBJ2-7; 12 positions agree with TRBD2. The CDR3 is 16 residues long. The germline V gene has CDR1 LNHNV and CDR2 YYDKDF (reference sequence). V shed 4 bases, J shed 4 bases, and the junction held 8 bases outside the gene matches. Here the CDR3 DNA reads TGTGCCACCAGCACAATTAGACTAGCGGGGGATTACGAGCAGTACTTC. Translated, it gives CATSTIRLAGDYEQYF.

The chain recombines TRBV20-1 with TRBJ2-1; possibly TRBD1 for D (6 bases). The germline CDR1 and CDR2 sequences are DFQATT and SNEGSKA (reference sequence). CDR3 length: 16 amino acids. V gave up 3 bases and J gave up 0 bases, with 15 bases separating them. CDR3 nucleotide sequence: TGCAGTGCTAGTAACCCACTGGACAGCTCCTACAATGAGCAGTTCTTC. This translates into CSASNPLDSSYNEQFF.

The chain uses TRBV27 and TRBJ2-2; the match to TRBD1 covers 7 bases. The CDR3 spans 14 residues. V was pared by 3 bases and J by 6 bases, with 4 bases of the junction left unmatched. Germline V lookup: CDR1 MNHEY, CDR2 SMNVEV (reference sequence). As DNA, the CDR3 is TGTGCCAGCAGTTTGGGGACAGCCGCCGGGGAGCTGTTTTTT. It translates to CASSLGTAAGELFF.

The chain carries TRBV6-1 and TRBJ2-7; the match to TRBD1 covers 8 bases. This CDR3 is 15 amino acids long. In germline, CDR1 is MNHNS, CDR2 SASEGT. Unmatched junction bases numbered 4, after V lost 0 bases and J lost 3 bases. In nucleotides, the CDR3 is TGTGCCAGCAGTGAAGCGAGGACAGGGCGCTACGAGCAGTACTTC. Translation gives CASSEARTGRYEQYF.

This clone was observed a single time. The chain has TRBV29-1 and TRBJ1-2; D uncertain. The CDR3 is 14 residues long. Germline CDR1 is SQVTM and CDR2 is ANQGSEA. V shed 2 bases and J shed 4 bases, with 14 bases lying between them. As DNA, the CDR3 is TGCAGCGTTGAAATGGGCAGATCAGGCTATGGCTACACCTTC. Translation gives CSVEMGRSGYGYTF.

The chain is built from TRBV6-5 and TRBJ1-1; D unclear. The CDR3 runs 10 residues. CDR1 is MNHEY and CDR2 is SVGAGI in the germline V gene. Between the trimmed V and J ends, which lost 6 bases and 7 bases, there was a span of 6 bases. CDR3 bases: TGTGCCAGCAGCCACATTGAAGCTTTCTTT. Translation: CASSHIEAFF.